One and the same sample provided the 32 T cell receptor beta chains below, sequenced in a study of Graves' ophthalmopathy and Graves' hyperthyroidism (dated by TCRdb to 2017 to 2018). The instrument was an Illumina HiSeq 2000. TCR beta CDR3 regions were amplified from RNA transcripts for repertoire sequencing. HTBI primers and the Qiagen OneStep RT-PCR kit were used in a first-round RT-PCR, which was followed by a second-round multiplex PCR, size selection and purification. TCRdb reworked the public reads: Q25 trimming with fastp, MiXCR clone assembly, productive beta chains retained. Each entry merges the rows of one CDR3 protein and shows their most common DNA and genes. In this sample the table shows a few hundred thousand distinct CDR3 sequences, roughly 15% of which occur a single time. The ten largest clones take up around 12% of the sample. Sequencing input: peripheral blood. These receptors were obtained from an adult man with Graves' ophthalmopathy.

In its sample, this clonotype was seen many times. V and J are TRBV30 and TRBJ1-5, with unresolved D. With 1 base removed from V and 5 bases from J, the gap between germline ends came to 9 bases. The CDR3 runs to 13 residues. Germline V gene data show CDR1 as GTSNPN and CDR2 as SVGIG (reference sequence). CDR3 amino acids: CAWSAHSHQPQHF. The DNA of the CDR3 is TGTGCCTGGAGTGCACACAGCCATCAGCCCCAGCATTTT.

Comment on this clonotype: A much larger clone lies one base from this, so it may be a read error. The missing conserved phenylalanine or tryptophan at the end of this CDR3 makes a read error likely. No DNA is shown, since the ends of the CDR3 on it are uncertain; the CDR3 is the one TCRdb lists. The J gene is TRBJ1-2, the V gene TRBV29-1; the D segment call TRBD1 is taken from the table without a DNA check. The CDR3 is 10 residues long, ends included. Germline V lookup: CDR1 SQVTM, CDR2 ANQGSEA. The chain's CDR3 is CSVEGPGHTV.

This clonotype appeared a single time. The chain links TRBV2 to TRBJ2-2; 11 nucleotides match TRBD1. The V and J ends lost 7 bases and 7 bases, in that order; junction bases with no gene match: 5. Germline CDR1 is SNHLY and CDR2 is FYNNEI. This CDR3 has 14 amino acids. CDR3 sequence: CASTKGQGVGELFF. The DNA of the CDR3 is TGTGCCAGCACAAAGGGACAGGGGGTCGGGGAGCTGTTTTTT.

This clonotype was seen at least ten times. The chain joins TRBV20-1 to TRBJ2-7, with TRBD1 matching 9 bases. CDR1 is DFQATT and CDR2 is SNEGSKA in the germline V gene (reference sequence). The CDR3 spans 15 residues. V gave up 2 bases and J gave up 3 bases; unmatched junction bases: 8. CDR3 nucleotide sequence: TGCAGTGCTAGACCTCTTCGACAGGGGGGCTACGAGCAGTACTTC. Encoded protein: CSARPLRQGGYEQYF.

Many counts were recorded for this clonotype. This CDR3 is CASSVDLGNIQYF. Written as DNA, the CDR3 is TGTGCCAGCAGCGTAGATTTGGGAAACATTCAGTACTTC. The V gene is TRBV9, the J gene TRBJ2-4, with D unclear. V was trimmed by 0 bases and J by 6 bases, leaving 7 bases between them. The CDR3 contains 13 residues. Germline CDR1 and CDR2: SGDLS and YYNGEE.

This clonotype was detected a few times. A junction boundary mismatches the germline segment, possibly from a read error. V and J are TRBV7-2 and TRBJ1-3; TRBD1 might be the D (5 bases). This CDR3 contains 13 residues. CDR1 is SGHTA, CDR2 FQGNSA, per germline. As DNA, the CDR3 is TGTGCCAACAGCTTAGCAGGGGGAAACACCATATATTTT. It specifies CANSLAGGNTIYF. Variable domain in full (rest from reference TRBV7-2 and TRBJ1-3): GAGVSQSPSNKVTEKGKDVELRCDPISGHTALYWYRQSLGQGLEFLIYFQGNSAPDKSGLPSDRFSAERTGGSVSTLTIQRTQQEDSAVYLCANSLAGGNTIYFGEGSWLTVV.

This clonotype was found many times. The chain's CDR3 is CASSNPGTGGNEQYF. For the CDR3, the DNA is TGTGCCAGCAGCAACCCCGGGACAGGGGGTAACGAGCAGTACTTC. The V and J genes are TRBV5-4 and TRBJ2-7, with 11 bases matching TRBD1. Germline V gene data show CDR1 as SGHNT and CDR2 as YYREEE (reference sequence). V lost 4 bases and J lost 5; bases outside the gene matches: 8. CDR3 length equals 15 residues.

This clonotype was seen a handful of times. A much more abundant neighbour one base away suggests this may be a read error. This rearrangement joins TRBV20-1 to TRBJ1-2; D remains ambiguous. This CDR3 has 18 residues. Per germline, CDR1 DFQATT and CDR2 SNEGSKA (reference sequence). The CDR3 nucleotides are TGCAGTTCTAGAACATCCCCGGAACCCCCGGCAGCATCTTATGGCTACACCTTC. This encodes CSSRTSPEPPAASYGYTF.

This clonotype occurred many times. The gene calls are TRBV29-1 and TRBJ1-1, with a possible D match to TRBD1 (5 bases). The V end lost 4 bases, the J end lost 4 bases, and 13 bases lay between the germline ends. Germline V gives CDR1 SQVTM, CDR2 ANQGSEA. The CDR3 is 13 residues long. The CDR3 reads CSVALRGTTEAFF. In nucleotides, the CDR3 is TGCAGCGTTGCCCTCCGAGGGACCACTGAAGCTTTCTTT. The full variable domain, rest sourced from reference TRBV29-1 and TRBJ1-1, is SAVISQKPSRDICQRGTSLTIQCQVDSQVTMMFWYRQQPGQSLTLIATANQGSEATYESGFVIDKFPISRPNLTFSTLTVSNMSPEDSSIYLCSVALRGTTEAFFGQGTRLTVV.

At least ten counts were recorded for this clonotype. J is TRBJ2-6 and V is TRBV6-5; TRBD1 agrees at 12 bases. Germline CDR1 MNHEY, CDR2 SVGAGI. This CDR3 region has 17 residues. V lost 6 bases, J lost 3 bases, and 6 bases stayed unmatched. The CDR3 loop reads CASRGQGAIGGANVLTF. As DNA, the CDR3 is TGTGCCAGCAGGGGACAGGGGGCAATCGGTGGGGCCAACGTCCTGACTTTC.

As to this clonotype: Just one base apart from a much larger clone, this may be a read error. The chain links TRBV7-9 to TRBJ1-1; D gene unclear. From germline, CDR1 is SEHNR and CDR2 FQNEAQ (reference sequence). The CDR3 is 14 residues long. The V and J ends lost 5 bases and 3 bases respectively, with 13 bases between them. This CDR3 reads CASSQLGSDTEAFF. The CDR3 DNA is TGTGCCAGCAGCCAGTTAGGGTCGGACACTGAAGCTTTCTTT. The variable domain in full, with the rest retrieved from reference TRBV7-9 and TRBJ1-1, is DTGVSQNPRHKITKRGQNVTFRCDPISEHNRLYWYRQTLGQGPEFLTYFQNEAQLEKSRLLSDRFSAERPKGSFSTLEIQRTEQGDSAMYLCASSQLGSDTEAFFGQGTRLTVV.

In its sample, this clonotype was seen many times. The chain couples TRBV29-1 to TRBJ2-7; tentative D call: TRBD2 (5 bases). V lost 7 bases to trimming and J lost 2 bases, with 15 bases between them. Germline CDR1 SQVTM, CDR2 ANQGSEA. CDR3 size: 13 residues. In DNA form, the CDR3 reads TGCAGCGCCCAGAGCGGTAATCCCTACGAGCAGTACTTC. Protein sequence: CSAQSGNPYEQYF.

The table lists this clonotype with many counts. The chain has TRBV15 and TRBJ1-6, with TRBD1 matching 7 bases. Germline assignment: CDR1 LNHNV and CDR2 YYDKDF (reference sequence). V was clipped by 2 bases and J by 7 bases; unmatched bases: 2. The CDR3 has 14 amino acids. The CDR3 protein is CATSRRQGNSPLHF. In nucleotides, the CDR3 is TGTGCCACCAGCAGACGACAGGGAAATTCACCCCTCCACTTT.

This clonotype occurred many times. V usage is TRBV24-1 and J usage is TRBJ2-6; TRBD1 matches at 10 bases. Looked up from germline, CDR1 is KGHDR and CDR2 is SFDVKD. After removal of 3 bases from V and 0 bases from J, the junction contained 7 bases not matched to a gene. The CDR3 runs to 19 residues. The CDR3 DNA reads TGTGCCACCAGTGATCCCTCGGACAGGGGGGACTCTGGGGCCAACGTCCTGACTTTC. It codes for CATSDPSDRGDSGANVLTF.

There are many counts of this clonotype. CDR3 nucleotide sequence: TGTGCCAGCAGCCTCCGGGGTGGGCGGTCCTCTGGAAACACCATATATTTT. Its translation is CASSLRGGRSSGNTIYF. The V and J genes are TRBV11-2 and TRBJ1-3; D not certain. The germline V gene has CDR1 SGHAT and CDR2 FQNNGV. The CDR3 is made up of 17 amino acids. The V end was cut by 5 bases, the J end by 0 bases, with 17 bases between.

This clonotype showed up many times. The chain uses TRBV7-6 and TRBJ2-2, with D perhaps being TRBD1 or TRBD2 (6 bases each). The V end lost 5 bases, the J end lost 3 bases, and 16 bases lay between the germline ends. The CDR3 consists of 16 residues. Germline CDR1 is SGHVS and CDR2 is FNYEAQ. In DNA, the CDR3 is TGTGCCAGCAGCCCACGAGGGGGGCCGGACACCGGGGAGCTGTTTTTT. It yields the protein CASSPRGGPDTGELFF.

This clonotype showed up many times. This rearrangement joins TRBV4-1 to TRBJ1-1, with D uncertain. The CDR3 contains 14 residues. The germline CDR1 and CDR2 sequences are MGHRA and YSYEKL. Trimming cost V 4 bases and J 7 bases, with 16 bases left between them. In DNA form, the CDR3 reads TGCGCCAGCAGCCTCCGAACGACCGGGAATGAAGCTTTCTTT. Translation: CASSLRTTGNEAFF.

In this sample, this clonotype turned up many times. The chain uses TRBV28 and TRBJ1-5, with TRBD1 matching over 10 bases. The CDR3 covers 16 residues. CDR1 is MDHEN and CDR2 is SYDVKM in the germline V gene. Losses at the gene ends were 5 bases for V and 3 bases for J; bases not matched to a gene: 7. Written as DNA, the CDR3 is TGTGCCAGCAGTGCCCCGGGACAGGGGTTCAATCAGCCCCAGCATTTT. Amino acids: CASSAPGQGFNQPQHF. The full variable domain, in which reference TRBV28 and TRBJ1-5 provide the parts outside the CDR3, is DVKVTQSSRYLVKRTGEKVFLECVQDMDHENMFWYRQDPGLGLRLIYFSYDVKMKEKGDIPEGYSVSREKKERFSLILESASTNQTSMYLCASSAPGQGFNQPQHFGDGTRLSIL.

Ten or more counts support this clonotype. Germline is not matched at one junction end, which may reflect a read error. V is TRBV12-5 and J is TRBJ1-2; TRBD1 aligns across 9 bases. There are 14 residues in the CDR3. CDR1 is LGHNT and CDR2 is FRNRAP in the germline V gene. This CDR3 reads CANGLGTGSAGYTF. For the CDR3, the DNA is TGTGCTAATGGTTTGGGGACAGGGTCCGCTGGCTACACCTTC. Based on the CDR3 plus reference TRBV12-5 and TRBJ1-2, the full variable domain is DARVTQTPRHKVTEMGQEVTMRCQPILGHNTVFWYRQTMMQGLELLAYFRNRAPLDDSGMPKDRFSAEMPDATLATLKIQPSEPRDSAVYFCANGLGTGSAGYTFGSGTRLTVV.

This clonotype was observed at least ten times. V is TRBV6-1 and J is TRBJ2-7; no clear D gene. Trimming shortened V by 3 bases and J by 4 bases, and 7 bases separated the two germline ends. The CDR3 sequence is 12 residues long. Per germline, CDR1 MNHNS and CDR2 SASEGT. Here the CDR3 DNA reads TGTGCCAGCAGTGAGGATCGTTACGAGCAGTACTTC. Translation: CASSEDRYEQYF.

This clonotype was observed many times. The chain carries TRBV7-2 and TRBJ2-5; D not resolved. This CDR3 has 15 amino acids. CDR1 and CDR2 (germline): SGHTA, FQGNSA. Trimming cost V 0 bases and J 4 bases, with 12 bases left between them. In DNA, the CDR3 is TGTGCCAGCAGCTTAGCCACAGCCCCAGTAGAGACCCAGTACTTC. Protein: CASSLATAPVETQYF.

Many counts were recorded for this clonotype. CDR3: CASSSRPEPFF. The CDR3 DNA reads as TGTGCCAGCAGCTCTCGCCCGGAGCCTTTCTTT. The chain recombines TRBV13 with TRBJ1-1; no reliable D call. Germline V CDR1 and CDR2: PRHDT, FYEKMQ (reference sequence). The CDR3 sequence is 11 residues long. The V end was cut by 4 bases, the J end by 12 bases, with 12 bases between.

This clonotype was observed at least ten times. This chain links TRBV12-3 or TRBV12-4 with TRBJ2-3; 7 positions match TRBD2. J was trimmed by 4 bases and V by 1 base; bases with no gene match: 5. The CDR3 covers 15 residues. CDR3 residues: CASSLGNLAADTQYF. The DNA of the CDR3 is TGTGCCAGCAGTTTAGGAAATCTAGCGGCAGATACGCAGTATTTT.

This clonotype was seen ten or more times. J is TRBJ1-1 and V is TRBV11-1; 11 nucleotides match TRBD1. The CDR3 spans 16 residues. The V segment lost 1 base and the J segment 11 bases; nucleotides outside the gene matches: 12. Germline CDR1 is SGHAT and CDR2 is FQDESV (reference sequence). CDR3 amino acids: CASSLVGSGQGDVAFF. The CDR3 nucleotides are TGTGCCAGCAGCTTAGTGGGGTCGGGACAGGGGGACGTGGCTTTCTTT.

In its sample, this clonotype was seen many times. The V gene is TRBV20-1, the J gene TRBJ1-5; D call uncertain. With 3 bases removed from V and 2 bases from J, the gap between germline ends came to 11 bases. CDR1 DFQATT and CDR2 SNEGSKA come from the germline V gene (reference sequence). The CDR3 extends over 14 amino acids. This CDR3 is CSASRRVGNQPQHF. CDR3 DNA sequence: TGCAGTGCTAGTAGGAGGGTGGGCAATCAGCCCCAGCATTTT.

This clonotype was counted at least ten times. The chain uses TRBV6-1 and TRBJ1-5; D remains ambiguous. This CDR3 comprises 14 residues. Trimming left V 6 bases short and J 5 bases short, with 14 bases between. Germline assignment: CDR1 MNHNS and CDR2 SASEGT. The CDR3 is CASRKVVRDQPQHF. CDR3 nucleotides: TGTGCCAGCAGGAAGGTTGTCCGAGATCAGCCCCAGCATTTT.

For the CDR3, the DNA is TGCAGTGCTAGTGGCGCGGGAGATGAGCACGAGCAGTACTTC. Amino acids: CSASGAGDEHEQYF. The chain is built from TRBV20-1 and TRBJ2-7; 7 bases fit TRBD2. Per the germline V gene, CDR1 is DFQATT and CDR2 is SNEGSKA (reference sequence). Trimming at V came to 3 bases and at J to 5 bases, leaving 10 bases not matched to a gene. The CDR3 is 14 amino acids.

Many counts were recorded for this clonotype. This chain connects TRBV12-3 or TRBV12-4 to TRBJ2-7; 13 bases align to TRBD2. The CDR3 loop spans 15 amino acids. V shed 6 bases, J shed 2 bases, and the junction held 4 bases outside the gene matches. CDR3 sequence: CASSWGLAGTYEQYF. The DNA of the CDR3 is TGTGCCAGCAGCTGGGGACTAGCGGGGACCTACGAGCAGTACTTC.

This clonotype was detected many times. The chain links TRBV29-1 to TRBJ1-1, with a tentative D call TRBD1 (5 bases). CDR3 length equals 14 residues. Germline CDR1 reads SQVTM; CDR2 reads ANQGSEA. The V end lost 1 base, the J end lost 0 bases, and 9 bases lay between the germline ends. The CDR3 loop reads CSVEGGTMNTEAFF. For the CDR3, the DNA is TGCAGCGTTGAAGGTGGGACCATGAACACTGAAGCTTTCTTT.

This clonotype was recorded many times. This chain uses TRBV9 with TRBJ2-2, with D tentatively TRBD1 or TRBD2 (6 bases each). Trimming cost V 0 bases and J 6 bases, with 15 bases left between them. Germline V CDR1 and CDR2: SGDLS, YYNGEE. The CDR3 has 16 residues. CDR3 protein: CASSVAGGAVAGELFF. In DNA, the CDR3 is TGTGCCAGCAGCGTAGCCGGGGGCGCGGTTGCCGGGGAGCTGTTTTTT.

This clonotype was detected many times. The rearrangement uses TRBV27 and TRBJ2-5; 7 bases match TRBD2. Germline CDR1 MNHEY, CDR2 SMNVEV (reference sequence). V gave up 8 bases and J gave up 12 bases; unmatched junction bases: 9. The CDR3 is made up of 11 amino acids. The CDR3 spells CASSFDGGEYF. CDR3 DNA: TGTGCCAGCTCTTTCGATGGGGGGGAGTACTTC.

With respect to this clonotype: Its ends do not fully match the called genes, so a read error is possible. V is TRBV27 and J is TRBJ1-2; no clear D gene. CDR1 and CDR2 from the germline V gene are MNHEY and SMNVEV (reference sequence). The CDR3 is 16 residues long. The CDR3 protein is CASSRTGIALSYGYIF. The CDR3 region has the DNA TGTGCCAGCAGCAGGACGGGGATTGCCCTCTCCTATGGCTACATCTTC.